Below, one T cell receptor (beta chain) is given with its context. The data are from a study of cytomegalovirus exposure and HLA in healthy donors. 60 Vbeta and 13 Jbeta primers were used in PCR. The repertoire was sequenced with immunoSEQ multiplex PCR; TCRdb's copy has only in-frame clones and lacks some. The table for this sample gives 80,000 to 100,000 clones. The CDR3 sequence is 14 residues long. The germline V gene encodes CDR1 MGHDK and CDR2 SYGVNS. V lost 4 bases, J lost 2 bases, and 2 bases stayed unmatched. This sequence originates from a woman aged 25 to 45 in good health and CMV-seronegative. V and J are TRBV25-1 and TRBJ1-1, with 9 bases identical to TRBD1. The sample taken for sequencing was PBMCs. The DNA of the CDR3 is TGTGCCAGCAGTGCACAGGGGGCAAACACTGAAGCTTTCTTT. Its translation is CASSAQGANTEAFF.